The next 25 T cell receptor beta chains were all read from a single sample in a study of shared clonotypes between healthy human individuals (dated by TCRdb to 2019 to 2021). The library was made by the immunoSEQ multiplex PCR assay. Drawn from immuneACCESS, this table holds only the in-frame rearrangements with V and J called that TCRdb kept. Clones are partly lost; checked studies trace under half to an unresolved V gene and leave the rest unexplained. For this sample the table gives approximately 640,000 clones, of which around 72% were detected only once. The biggest ten clones account for 1.8% of the sample. The material sequenced was memory CD4+ T cells sorted from blood. Explained via the paper, the cell subset or site label denotes: CD45RA-negative fraction. The receptors here all came from a woman aged 25-40 years in good health.

This clone was detected only once. The rearrangement uses TRBV5-4 and TRBJ2-2; 12 bases fit TRBD2. CDR3 length equals 17 residues. With 3 bases clipped from V and 1 base from J, the junction kept 4 bases outside the gene matches. From germline, CDR1 is SGHNT and CDR2 YYREEE (reference sequence). The CDR3 DNA follows: TGTGCCAGCAGCTCCCCACTAGCGGGAGGGAACACCGGGGAGCTGTTTTTT. This sequence encodes CASSSPLAGGNTGELFF.

V gene TRBV7-6 combines with J gene TRBJ2-1, with D tentatively TRBD2 (6 bases). The germline V gene encodes CDR1 SGHVS and CDR2 FNYEAQ. V was pared by 6 bases and J by 0 bases, with 24 bases between. The CDR3 has 19 amino acids. CDR3 loop: CASSTHRWTTSHSYNEQFF. CDR3 in DNA: TGTGCCAGCAGTACTCATCGATGGACTACTAGCCACTCCTACAATGAGCAGTTCTTC. Supplemented by reference TRBV7-6 and TRBJ2-1, the full variable domain reads GAGVSQSPRYKVTKRGQDVALRCDPISGHVSLYWYRQALGQGPEFLTYFNYEAQQDKSGLPNDRFSAERPEGSISTLTIQRTEQRDSAMYRCASSTHRWTTSHSYNEQFFGPGTRLTVL.

Notes on this clone: Other DNA sequences in this sample translate to the same CDR3. The chain carries TRBV6-1 and TRBJ1-1; 7 bases agree with TRBD1. This CDR3 comprises 14 residues. With 5 bases clipped from V and 2 bases from J, the junction kept 5 bases outside the gene matches. Germline lookup yields CDR1 MNHNS and CDR2 SASEGT. CDR3 protein: CASSNRGGNTEAFF. CDR3 sequence (DNA): TGTGCCAGCAGTAACAGGGGAGGCAACACTGAAGCTTTCTTT.

The rearrangement links TRBV6-1 to TRBJ2-7, with D tentatively TRBD1 (6 bases). Trimming removed 3 bases from V and 3 bases from J, with 15 bases in between. Per the germline V gene, CDR1 is MNHNS and CDR2 is SASEGT. The CDR3 runs 15 residues. This CDR3 reads CASSDGGQPYYEQYF. The DNA of the CDR3 is TGTGCCAGCAGTGACGGAGGACAGCCATACTACGAGCAGTACTTC.

The chain couples TRBV18 to TRBJ2-7; perhaps TRBD2 as D (5 bases). This CDR3 comprises 15 residues. With 5 bases removed from V and 4 bases from J, the gap between germline ends came to 18 bases. Germline CDR1 reads KGHSH; CDR2 reads LQKENI. CDR3 sequence (DNA): TGTGCCAGCTCATCGTTCGAAACCCCGGGATACGAGCAGTACTTC. This translates into CASSSFETPGYEQYF.

The chain combines TRBV5-4 with TRBJ2-1, with 10 nucleotides matching TRBD1. V was pared by 4 bases and J by 4 bases, with 8 bases of the junction left unmatched. Germline V CDR1 and CDR2: SGHNT, YYREEE (reference sequence). The CDR3 has 16 residues. For the CDR3, the DNA is TGTGCCAGCAGCCCCCTCGGGACAGGGGCTTACAATGAGCAGTTCTTC. Its protein product is CASSPLGTGAYNEQFF. The variable domain in full, completed from reference TRBV5-4 and TRBJ2-1, reads ETGVTQSPTHLIKTRGQQVTLRCSSQSGHNTVSWYQQALGQGPQFIFQYYREEENGRGNFPPRFSGLQFPNYSSELNVNALELDDSALYLCASSPLGTGAYNEQFFGPGTRLTVL.

This CDR3 reads CASSARGWGENTDTQYF. The CDR3 DNA is TGTGCCAGCAGTGCCCGGGGGTGGGGAGAAAACACAGATACGCAGTATTTT. The V call is TRBV25-1, the J call TRBJ2-3, with a weak D call TRBD2 (6 bases). Per the germline V gene, CDR1 is MGHDK and CDR2 is SYGVNS. The V end was cut by 4 bases, the J end by 2 bases, with 19 bases between. The CDR3 consists of 17 residues.

The V call is TRBV20-1, the J call TRBJ1-1; 7 bases map to TRBD1. Germline assignment: CDR1 DFQATT and CDR2 SNEGSKA (reference sequence). CDR3 size: 11 residues. J lost 6 bases, V lost 6 bases, and 4 bases had no gene match. CDR3 sequence: CSARDRPEAFF. In nucleotides, the CDR3 is TGCAGTGCAAGGGACAGACCTGAAGCTTTCTTT.

Written as DNA, the CDR3 is TGTGCCAGCAGTCCCAATTCGGGGCCGGGAGGAGTCTACACCTTC. It translates to CASSPNSGPGGVYTF. The rearrangement joins TRBV6-6 to TRBJ1-2, with D tentatively TRBD1 (5 bases). The germline V gene has CDR1 MNHNY and CDR2 SVGAGI (reference sequence). The CDR3 sequence is 15 residues long. V shed 5 bases and J shed 10 bases, with 23 bases lying between them.

This clone was observed a few times. The J gene is TRBJ1-5, the V gene TRBV28; the D is unclear. Germline V gene lookup returns CDR1 MDHEN and CDR2 SYDVKM. Deletions cut 4 bases from V and 5 bases from J, with 18 bases between. The CDR3 totals 16 residues. In nucleotides, the CDR3 is TGTGCCAGCAGTTATTTGGAGGGTATCACGCATCAGCCCCAGCATTTT. This encodes CASSYLEGITHQPQHF.

This sequence joins TRBV7-2 and TRBJ2-7; D is uncertain. Germline lookup yields CDR1 SGHTA and CDR2 FQGNSA. Trimming removed 5 bases from V and 2 bases from J, with 7 bases in between. The length of the CDR3 is 12 residues. CDR3 region: CASSPPPYEQYF. In DNA form, the CDR3 reads TGTGCCAGCAGCCCCCCACCCTACGAGCAGTACTTC.

The table lists this clone with a few counts. The sample contains more than one DNA sequence encoding this CDR3. The chain has TRBV6-1 and TRBJ1-5; no clear D. The CDR3 has 15 residues. The germline CDR1 and CDR2 sequences are MNHNS and SASEGT. The V and J ends lost 2 bases and 1 base respectively, with 9 bases between them. The CDR3 region is CASSESQLSNQPQHF. CDR3 DNA: TGTGCCAGCAGTGAATCACAGCTGAGCAATCAGCCCCAGCATTTT.

This clone was counted many times. The chain employs TRBV21-1 and TRBJ2-1; the table gives TRBD2 as D, unverified against the DNA. TRBV21-1 constitutes a pseudogene. The CDR3 is 19 residues long. The CDR3 is CASITGDSGTPEPLNEQFF. The CDR3 DNA reads TGTGCCAGCATAACAGGGGATAGCGGGACTCCAGAACCCCTCAATGAGCAGTTCTTC.

J is TRBJ2-1 and V is TRBV7-2, with 12 bases aligning to TRBD2. The CDR3 consists of 18 residues. Germline trimming cut 5 bases from V and 6 bases from J; bases unmatched to any gene: 14. The germline gives CDR1 SGHTA, CDR2 FQGNSA. In DNA, the CDR3 is TGTGCCAGCAGCCTCTTTGTGTTTCTAGCGGGAGGGGTCAATGAGCAGTTCTTC. Its translation: CASSLFVFLAGGVNEQFF.

This sequence joins TRBV27 and TRBJ1-5, with TRBD1 as a possible D gene (6 bases). The CDR3 runs 17 residues. CDR1 and CDR2 (germline): MNHEY, SMNVEV (reference sequence). Trimming took 0 bases from V and 4 from J, leaving 16 bases between them. The chain's CDR3 is CASSLSIGGARNQPQHF. In nucleotides, the CDR3 is TGTGCCAGCAGTTTATCTATCGGGGGGGCGAGGAATCAGCCCCAGCATTTT.

This chain connects TRBV5-4 to TRBJ2-1; 9 nucleotides agree with TRBD2. The CDR3 runs to 17 residues. V was clipped by 2 bases and J by 4 bases; unmatched bases: 10. Per the germline V gene, CDR1 is SGHNT and CDR2 is YYREEE (reference sequence). The CDR3 spells CASSFNRAGGFYNEQFF. Here the CDR3 DNA reads TGTGCCAGCAGCTTTAATCGGGCGGGAGGGTTTTACAATGAGCAGTTCTTC.

This chain links TRBV5-4 with TRBJ1-1; D unclear. Germline loops: CDR1 SGHNT, CDR2 YYREEE (reference sequence). The length of the CDR3 is 13 residues. Deletions cut 4 bases from V and 3 bases from J, with 10 bases between. DNA of the CDR3: TGTGCCAGCAGCACCGACCCCGACACTGAAGCTTTCTTT. Protein product: CASSTDPDTEAFF.

The chain links TRBV7-2 to TRBJ2-7, with no clear D. Looked up from germline, CDR1 is SGHTA and CDR2 is FQGNSA. V was clipped by 7 bases and J by 3 bases, with 10 bases between them. The CDR3 is 12 residues long. The CDR3 region has the DNA TGTGCCAGCACAAGGCAGTACTACGAGCAGTACTTC. Its translation is CASTRQYYEQYF. Full variable domain (rest looked up from reference TRBV7-2 and TRBJ2-7): GAGVSQSPSNKVTEKGKDVELRCDPISGHTALYWYRQSLGQGLEFLIYFQGNSAPDKSGLPSDRFSAERTGGSVSTLTIQRTQQEDSAVYLCASTRQYYEQYFGPGTRLTVT.

This chain joins TRBV7-9 and TRBJ1-5, with TRBD1 as a possible D gene (6 bases). The CDR3 is 15 amino acids. Germline V gene sequence: CDR1 SEHNR, CDR2 FQNEAQ (reference sequence). V was cut by 1 base and J by 5 bases, with 12 bases left in between. This CDR3 reads CASSLGGAGDQPQHF. For the CDR3, the DNA is TGTGCCAGCAGCTTAGGGGGGGCTGGTGATCAGCCCCAGCATTTT. Supplemented by reference TRBV7-9 and TRBJ1-5, the full variable domain reads DTGVSQNPRHKITKRGQNVTFRCDPISEHNRLYWYRQTLGQGPEFLTYFQNEAQLEKSRLLSDRFSAERPKGSFSTLEIQRTEQGDSAMYLCASSLGGAGDQPQHFGDGTRLSIL.

The CDR3, as DNA: TGTGCCAGCAAACGCCTTCATCAGGGGGCCGCGGGCTATGGCTACACCTTC. As protein: CASKRLHQGAAGYGYTF. The chain is built from TRBV28 and TRBJ1-2, with 8 bases fitting TRBD1. CDR3 length: 17 residues. Germline lookup yields CDR1 MDHEN and CDR2 SYDVKM. V trimming: 7 bases; J trimming: 4 bases; junction bases outside the gene matches: 17.

This clone has only a few counts. The V and J genes are TRBV15 and TRBJ2-5; D is possibly TRBD1 or TRBD2 (5 bases each). CDR1 and CDR2 from the germline V gene are LNHNV and YYDKDF (reference sequence). The CDR3 sequence is 17 residues long. The V end was cut by 5 bases, the J end by 4 bases, with 23 bases between. The chain's CDR3 is CATSPTFEAGTAETQYF. The DNA for the CDR3 is TGTGCCACCAGCCCCACTTTCGAAGCAGGGACGGCAGAGACCCAGTACTTC. Full variable domain (rest looked up from reference TRBV15 and TRBJ2-5): DAMVIQNPRYQVTQFGKPVTLSCSQTLNHNVMYWYQQKSSQAPKLLFHYYDKDFNNEADTPDNFQSRRPNTSFCFLDIRSPGLGDTAMYLCATSPTFEAGTAETQYFGPGTRLLVL.

This rearrangement joins TRBV6-6 to TRBJ1-2; 9 bases are a match to TRBD1. Germline CDR1 MNHNY, CDR2 SVGAGI (reference sequence). With 4 bases clipped from V and 7 bases from J, the junction kept 4 bases outside the gene matches. CDR3 length equals 13 residues. The CDR3 coding sequence is TGTGCCAGCAGTTCCGGACAGGGGCTTGGCTACACCTTC. Translating it yields CASSSGQGLGYTF.

As to this clone: This CDR3 is also generated by other DNA sequences in the sample. This chain connects TRBV5-1 to TRBJ2-7, with a possible D match to TRBD2 (5 bases). The CDR3 has 14 amino acids. V was pared by 0 bases and J by 2 bases, with 9 bases between. Germline CDR1 reads SGHRS; CDR2 reads YFSETQ. As DNA, the CDR3 is TGCGCCAGCAGCTTGGCCCGGGGAACCTACGAGCAGTACTTC. It encodes CASSLARGTYEQYF.

This chain joins TRBV2 and TRBJ2-7; 11 bases are a match to TRBD2. The CDR3 is 14 residues long. V dropped 6 bases and J dropped 2; count of bases not matched to a gene: 3. Germline-derived CDR1 and CDR2 are SNHLY and FYNNEI. The CDR3 here is CASSLTSGTYEQYF. CDR3 in DNA: TGTGCCAGCAGCCTGACTAGCGGGACCTACGAGCAGTACTTC.

The chain combines TRBV4-1 with TRBJ1-5; perhaps TRBD1 as D (6 bases). The CDR3 runs 16 residues. Germline V CDR1 and CDR2: MGHRA, YSYEKL. Trimming shortened V by 3 bases and J by 2 bases, and 14 bases separated the two germline ends. CDR3 amino acids: CASSQEGGGGNQPQHF. The CDR3 coding sequence is TGCGCCAGCAGCCAGGAGGGGGGGGGAGGCAATCAGCCCCAGCATTTT.